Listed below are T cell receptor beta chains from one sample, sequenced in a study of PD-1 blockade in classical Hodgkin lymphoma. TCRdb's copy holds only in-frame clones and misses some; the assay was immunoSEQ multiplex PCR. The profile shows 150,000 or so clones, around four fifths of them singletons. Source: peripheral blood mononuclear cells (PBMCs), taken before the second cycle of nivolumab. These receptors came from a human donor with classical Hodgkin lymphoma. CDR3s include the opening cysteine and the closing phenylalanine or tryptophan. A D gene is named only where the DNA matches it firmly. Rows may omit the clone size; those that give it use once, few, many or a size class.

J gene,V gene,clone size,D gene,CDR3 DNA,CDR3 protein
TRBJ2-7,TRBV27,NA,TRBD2,TGTGCCAGCAGTAGGGCGGGGCTAGCGGCATACGAGCAGTACTTC,CASSRAGLAAYEQYF
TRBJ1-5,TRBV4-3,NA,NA,TGCGCCAGCAGCCAAGACAGGGTTGACAATCAGCCCCAGCATTTT,CASSQDRVDNQPQHF
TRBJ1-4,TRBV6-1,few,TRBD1,TGTGCCAGCAGTGACAGGGGGCGAACTAATGAAAAACTGTTTTTT,CASSDRGRTNEKLFF
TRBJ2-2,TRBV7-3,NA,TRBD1,TGTGCCAGCAGTTCAACCGGGACAGGGTTGGCCGGGGAGCTGTTTTTT,CASSSTGTGLAGELFF
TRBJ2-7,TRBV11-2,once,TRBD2,TGTGCCAGCAGCTTTACTAGCGGGGGGGCTTACGAGCAGTACTTC,CASSFTSGGAYEQYF
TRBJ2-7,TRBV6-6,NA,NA,TGTGCCAGCAGTTATCCCACAAACCCCCACGAGCAGTACTTC,CASSYPTNPHEQYF
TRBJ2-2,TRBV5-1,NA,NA,TGCGCCAGCTCTGCCGGGACCTTGGGGAACGGGGAGCTGTTTTTT,CASSAGTLGNGELFF
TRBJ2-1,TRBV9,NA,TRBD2,TGTGCCAGCAGCTTAAGCGGGGGGTACAATGAGCAGTTCTTC,CASSLSGGYNEQFF
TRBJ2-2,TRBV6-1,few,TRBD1,TGTGCCAGCAGTGGGACAGGGGTTACCGGGGAGCTGTTTTTT,CASSGTGVTGELFF
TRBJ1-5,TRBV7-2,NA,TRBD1,TGTGCCAGCAGCCAAACAGGGGTGGATCAGCCCCAGCATTTT,CASSQTGVDQPQHF
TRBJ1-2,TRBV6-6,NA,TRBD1,TGTGCCAGCAGATCCGGGACAGGGAAACCTGGCTACACCTTC,CASRSGTGKPGYTF
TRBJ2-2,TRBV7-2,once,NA,TGTGCCAGCAGCTACAGGGTTACCGGGGAGCTGTTTTTT,CASSYRVTGELFF
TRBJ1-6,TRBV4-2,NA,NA,TGTGCCAGCCGCGGGGGGAGCTCCTATAATTCACCCCTCCACTTT,CASRGGSSYNSPLHF
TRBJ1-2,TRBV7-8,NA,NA,TGTGCCAGCAGCTTAGAGGCATACCTCCACAACTATGGCTACACCTTC,CASSLEAYLHNYGYTF
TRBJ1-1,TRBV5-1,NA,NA,TGCGCCAGCAGCCGAACAGACAGCACTGAAGCTTTCTTT,CASSRTDSTEAFF
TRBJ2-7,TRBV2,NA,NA,TGTGCCAGTAAGGACTCTCTCTCCTACGAGCAGTACTTC,CASKDSLSYEQYF
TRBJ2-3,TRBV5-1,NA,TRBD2,TGCGCCAGCAGCCCGCGACTAGCGGGCCTCACAGATACGCAGTATTTT,CASSPRLAGLTDTQYF
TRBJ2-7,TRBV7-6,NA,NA,TGTGCCAGCAGCTTAGTTGCGGACAATCCCTACGAGCAGTACTTC,CASSLVADNPYEQYF
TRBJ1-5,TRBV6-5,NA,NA,TGTGCCAGCAGTTACTCGAAGGTCAGTAATCAGCCCCAGCATTTT,CASSYSKVSNQPQHF
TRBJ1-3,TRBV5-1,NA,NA,TGCGCCAGCAGCTTGGCGGGGGAAGTGACGGGAAACACCATATATTTT,CASSLAGEVTGNTIYF
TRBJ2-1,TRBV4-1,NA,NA,TGCGCCAGCAGCCAAGAAGGCAGGGACAATGAGCAGTTCTTC,CASSQEGRDNEQFF
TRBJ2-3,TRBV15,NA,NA,TGTGCCACCAGCAGCTACGGGGAAGATACGCAGTATTTT,CATSSYGEDTQYF
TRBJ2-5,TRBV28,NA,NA,TGTGCCAGCAGTTTATACTCCGGCCCCCGGGAGTACTTC,CASSLYSGPREYF
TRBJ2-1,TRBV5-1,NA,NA,TGCGCCAGCAGCGCGGGGAGGCCCGGGGATGAGCAGTTCTTC,CASSAGRPGDEQFF